The TCR beta chain under discussion was sequenced for a study of beta chain features in type 1 diabetes. Whole-study results and caveats: VDJ junctions sequenced from type 1 diabetes patients showed fewer insertions and more deletions. A moderate, significant TCRB CDR3 shortening appeared in type 1 diabetes across four CD4+ subsets.

Worth noting for this clone: As yet, its antigen is unknown.

Averaging approximately 0.11 L, one heparinised blood draw was given by each donor. Every bit of the isolated RNA underwent reverse transcription, so sequencing read expressed TCRB transcripts. Sequencing was performed with immunoSEQ multiplex PCR; in TCRdb, only in-frame clones are kept and a portion is missing. The data show 250,000 or so clones, around 20% seen once. Sequencing was done on a sample of naive CD4+ T cells from blood. The origin of this receptor is a middle-aged woman with type 1 diabetes.

CDR3 amino acids: CASSVQGTEAFF. The DNA of the CDR3 is TGTGCCAGCAGTGTACAGGGGACTGAAGCTTTCTTT. The chain has TRBV2 and TRBJ1-1; 7 bases map to TRBD1. Germline V lookup: CDR1 SNHLY, CDR2 FYNNEI. J lost 5 bases, V lost 4 bases, and 1 base had no gene match. CDR3 length: 12 amino acids.